This T cell receptor beta chain stems from a study of T cell changes during pregnancy in multiple sclerosis. The assay was immunoSEQ multiplex PCR, and TCRdb's table has in-frame clones only and misses some. This table has roughly 40,000 clones, 91% appearing once. There are 15 residues in the CDR3. Germline CDR1 reads SGHRS; CDR2 reads YFSETQ. V was clipped by 3 bases and J by 4 bases; unmatched bases: 5. Source: CD4+ T cells from peripheral blood mononuclear cells, taken in the second trimester of pregnancy. The V gene is TRBV5-1, the J gene TRBJ1-3, with 9 bases that match TRBD1. This clonotype was obtained from a female donor in good health, enrolled as a control in a pregnancy study. The CDR3 DNA follows: TGCGCCAGCAGCTGGGGACAGGGTAGAGGAAACACCATATATTTT. This encodes CASSWGQGRGNTIYF.